These T cell receptor beta chains were read from a single sample in a study of PD-L1 blockade in urothelial cancer. Some clones are missing from TCRdb's copy, which holds only in-frame ones; the method was immunoSEQ multiplex PCR. The sample carries about 15,000 clones, roughly 87% recorded once. Sequenced here: PBMCs, sampled around atezolizumab (anti-PD-L1) treatment. The receptors were gathered from a man in his forties or fifties with urothelial cancer. Each CDR3 is given with its conserved first and last residue. A D gene is named only where the DNA matches it firmly. Only part of the rows carry a size: once, few, many, or a class if the clone is expanded.

abundance: medium-sized
d_gene: TRBD1
j_gene: TRBJ1-1
v_gene: TRBV7-2
CDR3aa: CASSLGTGRNTEAFF
CDR3nt: TGTGCCAGCAGCTTGGGGACAGGGAGGAACACTGAAGCTTTCTTT

abundance: NA
d_gene: NA
j_gene: TRBJ2-3
v_gene: TRBV11-2
CDR3aa: CASSLWVSGQTDTQYF
CDR3nt: TGTGCCAGCAGCTTATGGGTTAGCGGACAAACAGATACGCAGTATTTT

abundance: NA
d_gene: NA
j_gene: TRBJ2-7
v_gene: TRBV4-3
CDR3aa: CASSGDFRSYEQYF
CDR3nt: TGCGCCAGCAGCGGGGACTTTAGGTCCTACGAGCAGTACTTC

abundance: NA
d_gene: NA
j_gene: TRBJ2-7
v_gene: TRBV15
CDR3aa: CATSRDLEGYEQYF
CDR3nt: TGTGCCACCAGCAGAGATTTGGAGGGGTACGAGCAGTACTTC

abundance: NA
d_gene: TRBD1
j_gene: TRBJ2-1
v_gene: TRBV9
CDR3aa: CASSWTGVDNEQFF
CDR3nt: TGTGCCAGCAGTTGGACAGGGGTGGACAATGAGCAGTTCTTC

abundance: NA
d_gene: NA
j_gene: TRBJ2-5
v_gene: TRBV28
CDR3aa: CASTRQGRETQYF
CDR3nt: TGTGCCAGCACCAGGCAGGGGCGGGAGACCCAGTACTTC

abundance: NA
d_gene: NA
j_gene: TRBJ2-5
v_gene: TRBV18
CDR3aa: CASSPLGQQETQYF
CDR3nt: TGTGCCAGCTCACCACTCGGACAGCAAGAGACCCAGTACTTC

abundance: NA
d_gene: NA
j_gene: TRBJ2-7
v_gene: TRBV2
CDR3aa: CASIKRQGTYEQYF
CDR3nt: TGTGCCAGCATAAAGAGGCAGGGCACCTACGAGCAGTACTTC

abundance: NA
d_gene: NA
j_gene: TRBJ2-2
v_gene: TRBV14
CDR3aa: CASSVRLAQNTGELFF
CDR3nt: TGTGCCAGCAGTGTCAGGCTAGCGCAGAACACCGGGGAGCTGTTTTTT

abundance: NA
d_gene: NA
j_gene: TRBJ2-1
v_gene: TRBV6-4
CDR3aa: CASSLDGSSYNEQFF
CDR3nt: TGTGCCAGCAGCCTAGACGGTAGCTCCTACAATGAGCAGTTCTTC

abundance: NA
d_gene: NA
j_gene: TRBJ1-6
v_gene: TRBV7-3
CDR3aa: CASSPDWNSPLHF
CDR3nt: TGTGCCAGCAGCCCAGACTGGAATTCACCCCTCCACTTT

abundance: NA
d_gene: NA
j_gene: TRBJ1-3
v_gene: TRBV9
CDR3aa: CASSAGTSGNTIYF
CDR3nt: TGTGCCAGCAGCGCCGGGACTTCTGGAAACACCATATATTTT

abundance: NA
d_gene: TRBD1
j_gene: TRBJ1-2
v_gene: TRBV5-8
CDR3aa: CASSLNWQGAGGYTF
CDR3nt: TGTGCCAGCAGCTTGAATTGGCAGGGGGCAGGTGGCTACACCTTC

abundance: NA
d_gene: NA
j_gene: TRBJ2-6
v_gene: TRBV30
CDR3aa: CAWSKRGGLTNVLTF
CDR3nt: TGTGCCTGGAGCAAAAGGGGGGGGCTAACCAACGTCCTGACTTTC

abundance: once
d_gene: TRBD2
j_gene: TRBJ2-2
v_gene: TRBV7-2
CDR3aa: CASSLVGGLYNTGELFF
CDR3nt: TGTGCCAGCAGCTTAGTCGGGGGACTATATAACACCGGGGAGCTGTTTTTT

abundance: NA
d_gene: NA
j_gene: TRBJ2-7
v_gene: TRBV4-3
CDR3aa: CASSQDLTRYEQYF
CDR3nt: TGCGCCAGCAGCCAAGATCTCACACGATACGAGCAGTACTTC

abundance: NA
d_gene: TRBD2
j_gene: TRBJ2-7
v_gene: TRBV6-6
CDR3aa: CASNPLGAGDVGEQYF
CDR3nt: TGTGCCAGCAACCCCCTCGGGGCGGGAGACGTGGGCGAGCAGTACTTC

abundance: NA
d_gene: NA
j_gene: TRBJ1-6
v_gene: TRBV6-5
CDR3aa: CASSMLGQNNSPLHF
CDR3nt: TGTGCCAGCAGCATGCTGGGACAAAATAATTCACCCCTCCACTTT

abundance: few
d_gene: NA
j_gene: TRBJ2-7
v_gene: TRBV30
CDR3aa: CAWGKQGLNEQYF
CDR3nt: TGTGCCTGGGGGAAACAGGGTCTGAACGAGCAGTACTTC

abundance: NA
d_gene: TRBD1
j_gene: TRBJ2-5
v_gene: TRBV5-6
CDR3aa: CASSLTGQGSETQYF
CDR3nt: TGTGCCAGCAGCTTAACGGGACAGGGGTCGGAGACCCAGTACTTC

abundance: NA
d_gene: NA
j_gene: TRBJ2-5
v_gene: TRBV5-8
CDR3aa: CASSLARSRGPQETQYF
CDR3nt: TGTGCCAGCAGCTTGGCCCGGTCCCGGGGTCCACAAGAGACCCAGTACTTC

abundance: NA
d_gene: TRBD2
j_gene: TRBJ2-5
v_gene: TRBV2
CDR3aa: CASRTSGGTETQYF
CDR3nt: TGTGCCAGCAGAACTAGCGGGGGAACGGAGACCCAGTACTTC

abundance: NA
d_gene: NA
j_gene: TRBJ1-1
v_gene: TRBV2
CDR3aa: CASPGLSEAFF
CDR3nt: TGTGCCAGCCCAGGGTTATCCGAGGCTTTCTTT

abundance: NA
d_gene: NA
j_gene: TRBJ2-1
v_gene: TRBV5-4
CDR3aa: CASSLFSGHNEQFF
CDR3nt: TGTGCCAGCAGCTTGTTTTCAGGCCACAATGAGCAGTTCTTC

abundance: few
d_gene: TRBD2
j_gene: TRBJ2-1
v_gene: TRBV28
CDR3aa: CASSLRLAGSDEQFF
CDR3nt: TGTGCCAGCAGTTTAAGACTAGCGGGCTCCGATGAGCAGTTCTTC

abundance: NA
d_gene: NA
j_gene: TRBJ2-3
v_gene: TRBV5-4
CDR3aa: CASSLVGNPDTQYF
CDR3nt: TGTGCCAGCAGCTTGGTCGGGAACCCAGATACGCAGTATTTT

abundance: NA
d_gene: NA
j_gene: TRBJ2-5
v_gene: TRBV5-1
CDR3aa: CASSLSTGTETQYF
CDR3nt: TGCGCCAGCAGCTTGAGCACAGGGACGGAGACCCAGTACTTC

abundance: NA
d_gene: TRBD1
j_gene: TRBJ2-7
v_gene: TRBV9
CDR3aa: CASSERQGGAYEQYF
CDR3nt: TGTGCCAGCAGCGAGAGACAGGGGGGGGCCTACGAGCAGTACTTC

abundance: few
d_gene: NA
j_gene: TRBJ1-1
v_gene: TRBV7-9
CDR3aa: CASSLGSTEAFF
CDR3nt: TGTGCCAGCAGCTTAGGTTCGACAGAAGCTTTCTTT

abundance: NA
d_gene: NA
j_gene: TRBJ1-4
v_gene: TRBV7-9
CDR3aa: CASSSTERTNEKLFF
CDR3nt: TGTGCCAGCAGCTCTACAGAAAGGACTAATGAAAAACTGTTTTTT

abundance: NA
d_gene: NA
j_gene: TRBJ2-1
v_gene: TRBV20-1
CDR3aa: CSAFIGNEQFF
CDR3nt: TGCAGTGCTTTCATCGGGAATGAGCAGTTCTTC

abundance: NA
d_gene: TRBD1
j_gene: TRBJ2-1
v_gene: TRBV18
CDR3aa: CASSPIPGQATQSYNEQFF
CDR3nt: TGTGCCAGCTCACCTATTCCGGGACAGGCGACTCAGTCCTACAATGAGCAGTTCTTC

abundance: once
d_gene: NA
j_gene: TRBJ2-1
v_gene: TRBV6-6
CDR3aa: CASSDKWRSTDEQFF
CDR3nt: TGTGCCAGCAGTGACAAATGGAGGTCAACCGATGAGCAGTTCTTC

abundance: NA
d_gene: TRBD1
j_gene: TRBJ2-2
v_gene: TRBV7-7
CDR3aa: CASSFQGQGAGGELFF
CDR3nt: TGTGCCAGCAGCTTTCAGGGACAGGGGGCAGGCGGGGAGCTGTTTTTT

abundance: NA
d_gene: NA
j_gene: TRBJ1-1
v_gene: TRBV5-1
CDR3aa: CASSWGTTNTEAFF
CDR3nt: TGCGCCAGCAGCTGGGGGACTACGAACACTGAAGCTTTCTTT

abundance: NA
d_gene: NA
j_gene: TRBJ1-3
v_gene: TRBV9
CDR3aa: CASSVDRAGNTIYF
CDR3nt: TGTGCCAGCAGCGTAGACAGGGCTGGAAACACCATATATTTT

abundance: NA
d_gene: TRBD2
j_gene: TRBJ2-1
v_gene: TRBV4-3
CDR3aa: CASSPSGGEQFF
CDR3nt: TGCGCCAGCAGCCCCTCGGGGGGTGAGCAGTTCTTC

abundance: NA
d_gene: TRBD1
j_gene: TRBJ1-1
v_gene: TRBV27
CDR3aa: CASGGQGNTEAFF
CDR3nt: TGTGCCAGCGGGGGACAGGGGAACACTGAAGCTTTCTTT

abundance: NA
d_gene: NA
j_gene: TRBJ2-7
v_gene: TRBV5-1
CDR3aa: CASSLNQGYEQYF
CDR3nt: TGCGCCAGCAGCTTAAATCAGGGATACGAGCAGTACTTC

abundance: NA
d_gene: TRBD2
j_gene: TRBJ2-1
v_gene: TRBV7-8
CDR3aa: CASSFKRLAGVYNEQFF
CDR3nt: TGTGCCAGCAGCTTTAAGAGACTAGCGGGGGTCTACAATGAGCAGTTCTTC

abundance: NA
d_gene: NA
j_gene: TRBJ1-4
v_gene: TRBV27
CDR3aa: CASSTGTTNEKLFF
CDR3nt: TGTGCCAGCAGTACAGGAACAACTAATGAAAAACTGTTTTTT

abundance: NA
d_gene: NA
j_gene: TRBJ2-7
v_gene: TRBV5-4
CDR3aa: CASSLTVDYEQYF
CDR3nt: TGTGCCAGCAGCTTGACAGTAGACTACGAGCAGTACTTC

abundance: once
d_gene: NA
j_gene: TRBJ2-7
v_gene: TRBV7-9
CDR3aa: CASSLVEAVYEQYF
CDR3nt: TGTGCCAGCAGCTTAGTGGAGGCCGTATACGAGCAGTACTTC

abundance: NA
d_gene: NA
j_gene: TRBJ1-1
v_gene: TRBV7-6
CDR3aa: CASSSNSNTEAFF
CDR3nt: TGTGCCAGCAGCTCGAACTCGAACACTGAAGCTTTCTTT